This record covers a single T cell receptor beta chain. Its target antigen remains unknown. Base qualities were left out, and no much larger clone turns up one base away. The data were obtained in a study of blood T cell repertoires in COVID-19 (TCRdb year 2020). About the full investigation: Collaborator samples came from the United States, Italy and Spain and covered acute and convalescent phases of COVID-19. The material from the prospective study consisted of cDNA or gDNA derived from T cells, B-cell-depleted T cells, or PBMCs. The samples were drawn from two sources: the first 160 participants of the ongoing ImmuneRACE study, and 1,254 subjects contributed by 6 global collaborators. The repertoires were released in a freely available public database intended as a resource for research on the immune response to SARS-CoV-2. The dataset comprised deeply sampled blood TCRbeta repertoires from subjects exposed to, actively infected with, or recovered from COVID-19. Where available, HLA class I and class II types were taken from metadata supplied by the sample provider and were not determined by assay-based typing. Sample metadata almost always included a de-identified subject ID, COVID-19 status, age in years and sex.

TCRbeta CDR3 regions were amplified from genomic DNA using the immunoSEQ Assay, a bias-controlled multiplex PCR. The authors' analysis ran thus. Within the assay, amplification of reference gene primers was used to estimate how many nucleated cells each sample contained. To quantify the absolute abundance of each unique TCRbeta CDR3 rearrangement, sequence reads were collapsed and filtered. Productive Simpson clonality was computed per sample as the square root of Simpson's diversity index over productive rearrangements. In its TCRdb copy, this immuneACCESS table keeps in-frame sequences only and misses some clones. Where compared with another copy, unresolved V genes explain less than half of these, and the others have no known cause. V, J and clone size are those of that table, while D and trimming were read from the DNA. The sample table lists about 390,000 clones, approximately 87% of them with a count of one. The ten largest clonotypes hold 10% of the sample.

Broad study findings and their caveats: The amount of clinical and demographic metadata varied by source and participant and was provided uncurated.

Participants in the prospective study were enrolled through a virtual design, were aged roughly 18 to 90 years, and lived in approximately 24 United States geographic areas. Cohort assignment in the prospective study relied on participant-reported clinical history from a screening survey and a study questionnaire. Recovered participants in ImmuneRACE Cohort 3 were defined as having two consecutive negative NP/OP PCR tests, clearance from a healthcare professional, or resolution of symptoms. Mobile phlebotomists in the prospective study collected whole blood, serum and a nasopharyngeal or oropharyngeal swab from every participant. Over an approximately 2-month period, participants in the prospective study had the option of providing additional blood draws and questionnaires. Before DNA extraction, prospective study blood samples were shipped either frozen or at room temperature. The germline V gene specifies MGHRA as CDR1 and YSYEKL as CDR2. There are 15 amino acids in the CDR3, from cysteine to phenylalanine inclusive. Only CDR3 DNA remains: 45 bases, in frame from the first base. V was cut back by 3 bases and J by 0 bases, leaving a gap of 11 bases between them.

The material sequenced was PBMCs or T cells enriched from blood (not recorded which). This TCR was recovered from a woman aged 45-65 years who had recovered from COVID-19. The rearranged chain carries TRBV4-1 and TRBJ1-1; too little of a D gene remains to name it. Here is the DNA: TGCGCCAGCAGCCAGATCCAGGCTGTGAACACTGAAGCTTTCTTT. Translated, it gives CASSQIQAVNTEAFF.